This T cell receptor (beta chain) came from a study of cytomegalovirus exposure and HLA in healthy donors. Study-wide context: The approximately 120 million unique TCR beta sequences, from 150 million to 200 million T cells, were found by an earlier analysis.

Study-wide results and limits: Available immune exposure information covered CMV serostatus only.

A multiplex PCR was run with 60 Vbeta primers and 13 Jbeta primers. The table came from immunoSEQ multiplex PCR; TCRdb's copy has only in-frame clones and leaves some out. Of some 130,000 clones listed, around 85% are singletons. Notes on this clone: Its antigen is currently unknown.

The length of the CDR3 is 15 residues. The germline V gene has CDR1 SGHAT and CDR2 FQNNGV. J lost 8 bases, V lost 2 bases, and 11 bases had no gene match. Sequenced sample: PBMCs. The sequence was collected from a woman aged 25-40 years in good health and CMV-seropositive. The chain is built from TRBV11-2 and TRBJ1-2; 7 bases map to TRBD1. The CDR3 bases are TGTGCCAGCAGCTTATGGACAGGAATAGGAAAAGGCTACACCTTC. Its protein product is CASSLWTGIGKGYTF.